These 21 T cell receptor beta chains came from one sample sequenced in a study of early T cells in non-severe SARS-CoV-2 infection. MiXCR was run by TCRdb on the 5' RACE reads, yielding one entry per CDR3 protein. Among tens of thousands of distinct CDR3 sequences listed, roughly 12% were seen once. Input material: whole blood. Receptor source: an adult who was a healthcare worker with PCR-confirmed SARS-CoV-2 infection or an uninfected control (not recorded which).

This clonotype counts as medium-sized (0.01 to 0.1%). V gene TRBV20-1 combines with J gene TRBJ2-5; 9 bases map to TRBD2. The CDR3 is 14 residues long. Germline V gene data show CDR1 as DFQATT and CDR2 as SNEGSKA (reference sequence). V shed 5 bases and J 5 bases; nucleotides not matched to a gene: 9. CDR3 sequence reads: CSAPPLAGTETQYF. CDR3 bases: TGCAGTGCTCCCCCCCTAGCGGGGACTGAGACCCAGTACTTC.

This chain connects TRBV20-1 to TRBJ2-4; no firm D call. Trimming took off 6 bases at V and 9 bases at J, with 12 bases between the two ends. The CDR3 covers 11 residues. The V gene's germline CDR1 is DFQATT and CDR2 SNEGSKA (reference sequence). The CDR3 protein is CSAPLGGIQYF. The CDR3 coding sequence is TGCAGTGCACCCCTGGGCGGCATTCAGTACTTC.

At least ten counts were recorded for this clonotype. V usage is TRBV20-1 and J usage is TRBJ1-2; 12 bases align to TRBD1. V shed 4 bases, J shed 8 bases, and the junction held 11 bases outside the gene matches. The CDR3 covers 15 residues. Looked up from germline, CDR1 is DFQATT and CDR2 is SNEGSKA (reference sequence). CDR3 bases: TGCAGTGCTATTCCAAGGGACAGGGGGCAAAGGGGCTACACCTTC. Amino acids: CSAIPRDRGQRGYTF.

This clonotype was found many times. The J gene is TRBJ2-7, the V gene TRBV11-2, with TRBD2 matching 7 bases. CDR3 length: 14 residues. V shed 5 bases, J shed 5 bases, and the junction held 9 bases outside the gene matches. Looked up from germline, CDR1 is SGHAT and CDR2 is FQNNGV. The CDR3 DNA reads TGTGCCAGCAGCCCCCGGACTAGTCCCAACGAGCAGTACTTC. It specifies CASSPRTSPNEQYF. The whole variable domain, filled in from reference TRBV11-2 and TRBJ2-7, reads EAGVAQSPRYKIIEKRQSVAFWCNPISGHATLYWYQQILGQGPKLLIQFQNNGVVDDSQLPKDRFSAERLKGVDSTLKIQPAKLEDSAVYLCASSPRTSPNEQYFGPGTRLTVT.

There are many counts of this clonotype. The chain is built from TRBV20-1 and TRBJ1-3, with 8 positions matching TRBD1. CDR3 length equals 18 residues. CDR1 and CDR2 (germline): DFQATT, SNEGSKA (reference sequence). After removal of 0 bases from V and 3 bases from J, the junction contained 13 bases not matched to a gene. This chain's CDR3 is CSARDEKRAGGYGNTIYF. The CDR3 bases are TGCAGTGCTAGAGATGAAAAAAGGGCAGGGGGCTATGGAAACACCATATATTTT.

This clonotype was counted between two and nine times. CDR3 nucleotides: TGCAGCGTTGGTTCTGGGGCTGATGGCTACACCTTC. It encodes CSVGSGADGYTF. This chain connects TRBV29-1 to TRBJ1-2, with D possibly TRBD1 on 5 matching bases. CDR3 size: 12 residues. Germline V lookup: CDR1 SQVTM, CDR2 ANQGSEA. V was trimmed by 4 bases and J by 6 bases, leaving 12 bases between them.

This clonotype was found a few times. The chain has TRBV5-1 and TRBJ2-5, with D unresolved. V was clipped by 5 bases and J by 3 bases, with 5 bases between them. CDR1 and CDR2 from the germline V gene are SGHRS and YFSETQ. The CDR3 extends over 11 amino acids. The CDR3 spells CASRLEETQYF. CDR3 in DNA: TGCGCCAGCAGGCTTGAAGAGACCCAGTACTTC.

The V gene is TRBV28, the J gene TRBJ2-2; the D gene could be TRBD1 or TRBD2 (6 bases each). CDR3 size: 15 residues. The V gene's germline CDR1 is MDHEN and CDR2 SYDVKM. Trimming took off 2 bases at V and 5 bases at J, with 12 bases between the two ends. CDR3 loop: CASSLGGRRTGELFF. The CDR3 DNA sequence: TGTGCCAGCAGTTTAGGGGGGCGGCGGACCGGGGAGCTGTTTTTT. The complete variable domain, with remaining parts taken from reference TRBV28 and TRBJ2-2, reads DVKVTQSSRYLVKRTGEKVFLECVQDMDHENMFWYRQDPGLGLRLIYFSYDVKMKEKGDIPEGYSVSREKKERFSLILESASTNQTSMYLCASSLGGRRTGELFFGEGSRLTVL.

This clonotype was seen repeatedly, ten times or more. This chain connects TRBV12-3 or TRBV12-4 to TRBJ1-1; D gene unclear. This CDR3 comprises 13 residues. The ends were cut back, 1 base at V and 6 bases at J, with 9 bases in the middle. This chain's CDR3 is CASSLVPRSEAFF. The CDR3 DNA follows: TGTGCCAGCAGTTTAGTCCCCAGGTCTGAAGCTTTCTTT.

This clonotype came up many times. The chain has TRBV7-9 and TRBJ1-2, with a possible D match to TRBD1 (6 bases). The V gene lost 6 bases and the J gene lost 5 bases, with 13 bases spanning the gap. The germline CDR1 and CDR2 sequences are SEHNR and FQNEAQ (reference sequence). CDR3 length equals 13 residues. The CDR3 region has the DNA TGTGCCAGCAGTAGGACAGACCCTTATGGCTACACCTTC. Translation: CASSRTDPYGYTF.

The chain couples TRBV6-5 to TRBJ2-7; D uncertain. The CDR3 contains 13 residues. Germline V gene lookup returns CDR1 MNHEY and CDR2 SVGAGI. Trimming took 0 bases from V and 6 from J, leaving 9 bases between them. The CDR3 region has the DNA TGTGCCAGCAGTTACTCTGGTTGGAGCGAGCAGTACTTC. Protein sequence: CASSYSGWSEQYF.

This clonotype was seen at least ten times. V is TRBV5-1 and J is TRBJ2-1; 10 nucleotides align to TRBD2. The ends lost 4 bases at V and 9 bases at J; junction bases unmatched: 7. There are 14 residues in the CDR3. Per germline, CDR1 SGHRS and CDR2 YFSETQ. CDR3 amino acids: CASSEGTSVGEQFF. Written as DNA, the CDR3 is TGCGCCAGCAGCGAAGGGACTAGCGTTGGTGAGCAGTTCTTC.

V usage is TRBV19 and J usage is TRBJ2-5, with unresolved D. Germline loops: CDR1 LNHDA, CDR2 SQIVND (reference sequence). The CDR3 is 13 amino acids. Trimming removed 4 bases from V and 2 bases from J, with 8 bases in between. The CDR3: CASSTQLQETQYF. In DNA, the CDR3 is TGTGCCAGTAGTACGCAGCTTCAAGAGACCCAGTACTTC.

This clonotype was counted a few times. The gene calls are TRBV28 and TRBJ1-4; D unresolved. The germline CDR1 and CDR2 sequences are MDHEN and SYDVKM. The CDR3 runs to 14 residues. V was clipped by 3 bases and J by 1 base, with 6 bases between them. This CDR3 is CASSFAGTNEKLFF. The CDR3, as DNA: TGTGCCAGCAGTTTCGCGGGAACTAATGAAAAACTGTTTTTT.

This clonotype occurred once. V gene TRBV30 combines with J gene TRBJ1-5; D call uncertain. From germline, CDR1 is GTSNPN and CDR2 SVGIG (reference sequence). This CDR3 contains 13 residues. Trimming took 0 bases from V and 2 from J, leaving 5 bases between them. The CDR3 sequence is CAWSVMGNQPQHF. In DNA, the CDR3 is TGTGCCTGGAGTGTAATGGGCAATCAGCCCCAGCATTTT.

The V gene is TRBV19, the J gene TRBJ2-2; D gene unclear. CDR1 is LNHDA, CDR2 SQIVND, per germline (reference sequence). V was trimmed by 3 bases and J by 0 bases, leaving 8 bases between them. The length of the CDR3 is 15 residues. DNA of the CDR3: TGTGCCAGTAGTATTTCCGAAGCGAACACCGGGGAGCTGTTTTTT. The encoded protein is CASSISEANTGELFF.

In the case of this clonotype: One end of the junction fails to match germline, which may point to a read error. The V gene is TRBV7-2, the J gene TRBJ2-5; TRBD2 aligns across 11 bases. The germline CDR1 and CDR2 sequences are SGHTA and FQGNSA. This CDR3 has 13 residues. Here the CDR3 DNA reads TGTGCCAGCAGCCCGCTAGCGGGGGGCCCACTTACCTTC. Translating gives CASSPLAGGPLTF.

V gene TRBV4-1 combines with J gene TRBJ1-2, with D perhaps TRBD1 (6 bases). Germline CDR1 MGHRA, CDR2 YSYEKL. This CDR3 has 16 amino acids. V was pared by 0 bases and J by 1 base, with 12 bases between. CDR3: CASSQDDRTDNYGYTF. The CDR3 DNA is TGCGCCAGCAGCCAAGATGACAGGACCGATAACTATGGCTACACCTTC.

This clonotype was detected a few times. V usage is TRBV5-4 and J usage is TRBJ1-1, with D tentatively TRBD1 (5 bases). The CDR3 spans 14 residues. Per germline, CDR1 SGHNT and CDR2 YYREEE (reference sequence). V was pared by 0 bases and J by 1 base, with 7 bases between. The CDR3 region is CASSLVGTNTEAFF. CDR3 sequence (DNA): TGTGCCAGCAGCTTGGTTGGGACGAACACTGAAGCTTTCTTT.

J is TRBJ1-2 and V is TRBV6-5, with a weak D call TRBD1 (5 bases). V lost 5 bases and J 5 bases, leaving 15 bases between the germline ends. This CDR3 is 14 amino acids long. In germline, CDR1 is MNHEY, CDR2 SVGAGI. The CDR3 protein is CASSVNWGDYGYTF. The CDR3 bases are TGTGCCAGCAGTGTAAATTGGGGGGATTATGGCTACACCTTC.

The chain is built from TRBV7-2 and TRBJ2-5; possibly TRBD2 for D (6 bases). The CDR3 is 16 residues long. Trimming left V 5 bases short and J 4 bases short, with 20 bases between. Germline CDR1 is SGHTA and CDR2 is FQGNSA. CDR3 protein: CASSPRGTLSGETQYF. The CDR3 nucleotides read TGTGCCAGCAGCCCCAGAGGGACTCTAAGCGGAGAGACCCAGTACTTC.